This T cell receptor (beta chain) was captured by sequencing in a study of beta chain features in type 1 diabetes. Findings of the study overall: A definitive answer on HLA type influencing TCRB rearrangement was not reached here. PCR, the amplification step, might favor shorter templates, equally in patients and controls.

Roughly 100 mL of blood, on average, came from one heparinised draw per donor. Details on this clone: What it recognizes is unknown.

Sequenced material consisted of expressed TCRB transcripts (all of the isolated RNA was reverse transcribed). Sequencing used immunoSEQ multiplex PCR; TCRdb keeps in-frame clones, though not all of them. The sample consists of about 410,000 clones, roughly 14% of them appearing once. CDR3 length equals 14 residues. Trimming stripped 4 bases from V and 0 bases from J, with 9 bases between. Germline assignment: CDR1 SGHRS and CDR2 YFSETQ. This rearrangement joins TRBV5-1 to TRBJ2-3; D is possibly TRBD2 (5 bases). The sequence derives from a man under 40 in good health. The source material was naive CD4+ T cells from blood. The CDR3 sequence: CASSVTTSTDTQYF. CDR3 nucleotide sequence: TGCGCCAGCAGCGTGACTACTAGCACAGATACGCAGTATTTT.